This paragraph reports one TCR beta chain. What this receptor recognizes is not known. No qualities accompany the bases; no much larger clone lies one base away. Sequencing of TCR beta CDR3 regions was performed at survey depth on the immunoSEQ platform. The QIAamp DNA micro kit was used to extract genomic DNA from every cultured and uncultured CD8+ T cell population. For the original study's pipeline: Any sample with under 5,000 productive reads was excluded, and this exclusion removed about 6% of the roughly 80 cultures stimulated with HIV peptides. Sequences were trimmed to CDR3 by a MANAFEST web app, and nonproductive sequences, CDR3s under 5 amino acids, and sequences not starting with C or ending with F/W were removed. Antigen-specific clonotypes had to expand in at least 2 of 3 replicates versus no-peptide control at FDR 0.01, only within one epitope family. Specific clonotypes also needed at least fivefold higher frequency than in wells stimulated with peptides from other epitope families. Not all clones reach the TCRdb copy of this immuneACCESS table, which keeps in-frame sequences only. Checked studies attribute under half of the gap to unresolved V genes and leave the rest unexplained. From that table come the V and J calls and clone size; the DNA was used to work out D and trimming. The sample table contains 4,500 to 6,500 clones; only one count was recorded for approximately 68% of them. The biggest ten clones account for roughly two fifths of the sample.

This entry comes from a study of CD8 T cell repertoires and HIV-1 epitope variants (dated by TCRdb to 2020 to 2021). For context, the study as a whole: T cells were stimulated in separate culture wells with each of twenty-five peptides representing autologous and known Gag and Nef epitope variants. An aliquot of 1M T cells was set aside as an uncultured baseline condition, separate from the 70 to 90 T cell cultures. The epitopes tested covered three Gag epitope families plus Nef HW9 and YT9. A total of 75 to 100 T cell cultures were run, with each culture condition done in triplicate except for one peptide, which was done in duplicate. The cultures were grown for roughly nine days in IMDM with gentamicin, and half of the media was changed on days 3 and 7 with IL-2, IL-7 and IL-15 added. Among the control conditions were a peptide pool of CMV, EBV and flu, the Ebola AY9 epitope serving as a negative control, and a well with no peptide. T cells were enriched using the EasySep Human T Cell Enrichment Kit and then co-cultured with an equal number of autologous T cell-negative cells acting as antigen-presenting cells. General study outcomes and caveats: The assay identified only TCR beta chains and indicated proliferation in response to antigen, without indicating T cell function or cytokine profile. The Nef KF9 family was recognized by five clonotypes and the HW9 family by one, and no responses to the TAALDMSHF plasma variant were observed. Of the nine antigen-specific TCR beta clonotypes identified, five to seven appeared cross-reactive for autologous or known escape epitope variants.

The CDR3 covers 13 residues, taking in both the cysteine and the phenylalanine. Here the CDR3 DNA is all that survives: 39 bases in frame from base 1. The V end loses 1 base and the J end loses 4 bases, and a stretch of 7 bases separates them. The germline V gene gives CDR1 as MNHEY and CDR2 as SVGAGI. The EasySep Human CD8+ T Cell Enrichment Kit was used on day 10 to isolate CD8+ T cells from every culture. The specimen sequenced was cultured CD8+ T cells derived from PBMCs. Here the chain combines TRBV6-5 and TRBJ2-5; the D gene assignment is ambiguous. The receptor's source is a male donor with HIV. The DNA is TGTGCCAGCAGTTACTATTTAGGAGAGACCCAGTACTTC. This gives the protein CASSYYLGETQYF.